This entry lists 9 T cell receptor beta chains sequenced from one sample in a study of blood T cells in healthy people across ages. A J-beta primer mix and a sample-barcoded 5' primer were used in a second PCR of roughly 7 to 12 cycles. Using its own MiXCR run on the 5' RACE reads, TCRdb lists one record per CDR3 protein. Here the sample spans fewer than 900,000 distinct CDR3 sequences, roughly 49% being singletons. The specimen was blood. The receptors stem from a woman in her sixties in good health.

The CDR3 region has the DNA TGTGCCAGCAGCTTAGGTGGAGGGCGAGGAGCTAACTATGGCTACACCTTC. Its protein product is CASSLGGGRGANYGYTF. The gene calls are TRBV7-8 and TRBJ1-2; D is unresolved. The germline V and J ends were trimmed by 1 base and 0 bases, with 15 bases remaining between them. The CDR3 is 17 residues long. Germline CDR1 and CDR2: SGHVS and FQNEAQ.

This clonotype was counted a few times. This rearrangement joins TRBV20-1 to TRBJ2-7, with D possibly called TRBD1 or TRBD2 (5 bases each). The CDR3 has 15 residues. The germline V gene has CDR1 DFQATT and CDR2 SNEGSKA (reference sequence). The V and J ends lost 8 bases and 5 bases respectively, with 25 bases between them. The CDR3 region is CSTTPVGGHPNEQYF. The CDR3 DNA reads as TGCAGTACCACCCCCGTAGGAGGACATCCTAACGAGCAGTACTTC.

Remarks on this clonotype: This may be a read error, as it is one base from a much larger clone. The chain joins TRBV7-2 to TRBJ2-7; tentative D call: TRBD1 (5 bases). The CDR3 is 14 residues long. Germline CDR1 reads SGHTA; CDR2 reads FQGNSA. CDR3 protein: CASSLAQGSYERYF. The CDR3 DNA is TGTGCCAGCAGCTTAGCGCAGGGTTCCTACGAGCGGTACTTC.

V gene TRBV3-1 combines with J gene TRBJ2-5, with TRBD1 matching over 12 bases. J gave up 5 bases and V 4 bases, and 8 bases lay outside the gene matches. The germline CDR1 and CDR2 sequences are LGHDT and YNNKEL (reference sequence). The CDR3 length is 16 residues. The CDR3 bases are TGTGCCAGCAGCCTCGTGGGACAGGGGGCGCGGGAGACCCAGTACTTC. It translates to CASSLVGQGARETQYF.

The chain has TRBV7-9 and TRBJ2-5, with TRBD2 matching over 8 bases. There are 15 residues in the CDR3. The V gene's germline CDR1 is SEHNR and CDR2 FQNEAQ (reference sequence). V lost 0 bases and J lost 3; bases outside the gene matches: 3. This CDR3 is CASSLAGAGEETQYF. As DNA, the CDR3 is TGTGCCAGCAGCTTAGCGGGAGCGGGGGAAGAGACCCAGTACTTC.

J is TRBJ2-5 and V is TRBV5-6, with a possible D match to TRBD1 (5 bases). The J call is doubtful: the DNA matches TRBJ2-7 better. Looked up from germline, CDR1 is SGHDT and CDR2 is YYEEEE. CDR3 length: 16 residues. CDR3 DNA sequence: TGTGCCAGCAGCTTATTTGAGCAGGGCAGTTATGGCGAGCAGTACTTC. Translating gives CASSLFEQGSYGEQYF.

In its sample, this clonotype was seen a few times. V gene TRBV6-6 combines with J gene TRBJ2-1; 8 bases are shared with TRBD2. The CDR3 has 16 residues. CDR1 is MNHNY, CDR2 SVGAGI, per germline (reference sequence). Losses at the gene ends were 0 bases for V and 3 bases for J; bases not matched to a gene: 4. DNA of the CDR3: TGTGCCAGCAGTTACTCTTCCGGGACTAGCTACAATGAGCAGTTCTTC. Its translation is CASSYSSGTSYNEQFF.

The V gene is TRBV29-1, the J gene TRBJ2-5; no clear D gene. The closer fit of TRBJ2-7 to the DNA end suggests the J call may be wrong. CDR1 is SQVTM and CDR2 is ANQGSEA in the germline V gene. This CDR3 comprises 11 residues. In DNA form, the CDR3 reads TGCAGCGCTTCTTGGCTCTACGAGCAGTACTTC. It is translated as CSASWLYEQYF.

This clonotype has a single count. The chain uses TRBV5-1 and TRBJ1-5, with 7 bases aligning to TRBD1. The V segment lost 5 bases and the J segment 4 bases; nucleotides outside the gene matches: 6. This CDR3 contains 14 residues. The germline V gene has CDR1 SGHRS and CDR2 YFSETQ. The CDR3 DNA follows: TGCGCCAGCAGACCGGGGACAGAAAATCAGCCCCAGCATTTT. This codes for CASRPGTENQPQHF.